Shown below are 19 T cell receptor beta chains from a single sample sequenced in a study of blood T cell repertoires in COVID-19. Assay used: immunoSEQ multiplex PCR; TCRdb lists only in-frame clones, some missing. The sample has a few hundred thousand clones, 70% to 90% seen once. The sample was peripheral blood. The receptors originated from a man aged 55 to 69 with acute or convalescent COVID-19.

This chain joins TRBV6-5 and TRBJ1-4, with 8 bases lining up with TRBD1. The V segment lost 6 bases and the J segment 3 bases; nucleotides outside the gene matches: 3. Germline lookup yields CDR1 MNHEY and CDR2 SVGAGI. This CDR3 spans 14 amino acids. The CDR3 protein is CASRTGVANEKLFF. The CDR3 DNA is TGTGCCAGCAGGACAGGGGTGGCTAATGAAAAACTGTTTTTT.

The count of this clone is one. The V call is TRBV19, the J call TRBJ2-1, with D hard to call. The CDR3 runs to 15 residues. Germline V CDR1 and CDR2: LNHDA, SQIVND (reference sequence). V lost 2 bases and J 0 bases, leaving 8 bases between the germline ends. The CDR3 loop reads CASSISTSSYNEQFF. The CDR3 DNA sequence: TGTGCCAGTAGTATATCCACGAGCTCCTACAATGAGCAGTTCTTC. Full variable domain (remainder filled in from reference TRBV19 and TRBJ2-1): DGGITQSPKYLFRKEGQNVTLSCEQNLNHDAMYWYRQDPGQGLRLIYYSQIVNDFQKGDIAEGYSVSREKKESFPLTVTSAQKNPTAFYLCASSISTSSYNEQFFGPGTRLTVL.

As concerns this clone: The limits of the CDR3 on the DNA are not certain, so only TCRdb's listed CDR3 is given. The chain uses TRBV6-5 and TRBJ2-1; TRBD2, the D gene given by the table, was not confirmed from the DNA. A total of 12 residues make up the CDR3, ends included. Germline V gene sequence: CDR1 MNHEY, CDR2 SVGAGI. The CDR3 protein is CASSSSFDEQFF.

V and J are TRBV4-3 and TRBJ1-1, with D hard to call. The germline V gene encodes CDR1 LGHNA and CDR2 YSLEER. V lost 0 bases and J lost 1, with 9 bases in between. The CDR3 has 15 amino acids. The CDR3 sequence is CASSQDRERNTEAFF. As DNA, the CDR3 is TGCGCCAGCAGCCAAGACCGCGAACGGAACACTGAAGCTTTCTTT.

This rearrangement joins TRBV5-4 to TRBJ1-2, with TRBD1 identical over 7 bases. The length of the CDR3 is 15 residues. CDR1 and CDR2 (germline): SGHNT, YYREEE (reference sequence). V lost 0 bases and J lost 9; bases outside the gene matches: 11. CDR3 bases: TGTGCCAGCAGCTTGGGGACGGAGGGGGCGCGGAGCTACACCTTC. Translation: CASSLGTEGARSYTF.

This clone was recorded once. This chain connects TRBV7-9 to TRBJ2-1; TRBD2 might be the D (6 bases). Per the germline V gene, CDR1 is SEHNR and CDR2 is FQNEAQ (reference sequence). This CDR3 region has 16 residues. Trimming stripped 2 bases from V and 7 bases from J, with 18 bases between. The CDR3 DNA reads as TGTGCCAGCAGCTTAAGGGCTGTCAGGGACTCGAATGAGCAGTTCTTC. It encodes CASSLRAVRDSNEQFF. Supplemented by reference TRBV7-9 and TRBJ2-1, the full variable domain reads DTGVSQNPRHKITKRGQNVTFRCDPISEHNRLYWYRQTLGQGPEFLTYFQNEAQLEKSRLLSDRFSAERPKGSFSTLEIQRTEQGDSAMYLCASSLRAVRDSNEQFFGPGTRLTVL.

CDR3 sequence reads: CASSQGVNRGIGELFF. The CDR3 nucleotides read TGTGCCAGCAGCCAAGGGGTCAATCGGGGGATCGGGGAGCTGTTTTTT. The chain recombines TRBV3-1 (or the pseudogene TRBV3-2) with TRBJ2-2; maybe TRBD2 (6 bases). V was shortened by 1 base and J by 7 bases, with 16 bases between the two germline ends. Germline V lookup: CDR1 LGHDT, CDR2 YNNKEL (reference sequence). CDR3 length: 16 residues.

The chain employs TRBV7-8 and TRBJ1-5; 9 bases are shared with TRBD1. The V gene's germline CDR1 is SGHVS and CDR2 FQNEAQ. This CDR3 contains 14 residues. V lost 5 bases and J lost 6; bases outside the gene matches: 5. DNA for the CDR3: TGTGCCAGCAGCACGACAGGGGGGGGTCAGCCCCAGCATTTT. Translating it yields CASSTTGGGQPQHF. The full variable domain, in which reference TRBV7-8 and TRBJ1-5 provide the parts outside the CDR3, is GAGVSQSPRYKVAKRGQDVALRCDPISGHVSLFWYQQALGQGPEFLTYFQNEAQLDKSGLPSDRFFAERPEGSVSTLKIQRTQQEDSAVYLCASSTTGGGQPQHFGDGTRLSIL.

Written as DNA, the CDR3 is TGCGCCAGCAGTCAATGGGTGGGACACAGAAGCTACGAGCAGTACTTC. Its translation is CASSQWVGHRSYEQYF. The V gene is TRBV23-1, the J gene TRBJ2-7; a possible D gene is TRBD1 (6 bases). TRBV23-1 is placed among ORFs of uncertain function. CDR3 length equals 16 residues. Trimming took 1 base from V and 3 from J, leaving 16 bases between them.

The rearrangement links TRBV7-8 to TRBJ1-2, with D hard to call. Deletions cut 4 bases from V and 0 bases from J, with 15 bases between. Germline V gives CDR1 SGHVS, CDR2 FQNEAQ. The CDR3 spans 16 residues. CDR3 nucleotide sequence: TGTGCCAGCAGCTCACTCCCGACTGAAGCTAACTATGGCTACACCTTC. Its translation is CASSSLPTEANYGYTF.

The count of this clone is one. V is TRBV5-4 and J is TRBJ2-1; TRBD2 agrees at 7 bases. V lost 1 base, J lost 5 bases, and 6 bases stayed unmatched. The CDR3 consists of 15 residues. Germline V gene lookup returns CDR1 SGHNT and CDR2 YYREEE (reference sequence). The CDR3 DNA follows: TGTGCCAGCAGCTTGAAGGCGGGAGCCCACAATGAGCAGTTCTTC. Protein: CASSLKAGAHNEQFF. The variable domain in full, with the rest retrieved from reference TRBV5-4 and TRBJ2-1, is ETGVTQSPTHLIKTRGQQVTLRCSSQSGHNTVSWYQQALGQGPQFIFQYYREEENGRGNFPPRFSGLQFPNYSSELNVNALELDDSALYLCASSLKAGAHNEQFFGPGTRLTVL.

This chain connects TRBV28 to TRBJ2-7, with 8 positions matching TRBD1. The CDR3 length is 15 residues. J lost 9 bases, V lost 4 bases, and 14 bases had no gene match. The germline V gene has CDR1 MDHEN and CDR2 SYDVKM. The CDR3 region is CASSSTGGATSGQYF. The CDR3 DNA sequence: TGTGCCAGCAGTTCAACAGGGGGAGCTACCTCGGGGCAGTACTTC. The full variable domain, completed using reference TRBV28 and TRBJ2-7, is DVKVTQSSRYLVKRTGEKVFLECVQDMDHENMFWYRQDPGLGLRLIYFSYDVKMKEKGDIPEGYSVSREKKERFSLILESASTNQTSMYLCASSSTGGATSGQYFGPGTRLTVT.

This clone was seen a handful of times. The rearrangement links TRBV7-2 to TRBJ1-2; D may be TRBD1 (6 bases). CDR1 SGHTA and CDR2 FQGNSA come from the germline V gene. Trimming removed 5 bases at V and 7 bases at J, with 14 bases between. This CDR3 has 13 amino acids. CDR3 coding DNA: TGTGCCAGCAGCCCGAACAGGGTGGGTGGCTACACCTTC. It is translated as CASSPNRVGGYTF.

This clone was counted once. V is TRBV7-6 and J is TRBJ1-6, with 8 bases matching TRBD1. The V segment lost 0 bases and the J segment 7 bases; nucleotides outside the gene matches: 2. The CDR3 is 15 residues long. Per the germline V gene, CDR1 is SGHVS and CDR2 is FNYEAQ. CDR3 nucleotides: TGTGCCAGCAGCTTAGCGCAGGGGGCGAATTCACCCCTCCACTTT. Protein product: CASSLAQGANSPLHF.

The chain has TRBV6-5 and TRBJ1-1; the match to TRBD1 covers 7 bases. From germline, CDR1 is MNHEY and CDR2 SVGAGI. The CDR3 totals 14 residues. V was clipped by 2 bases and J by 3 bases; unmatched bases: 3. CDR3 sequence: CASSYRQGYTEAFF. CDR3 sequence (DNA): TGTGCCAGCAGTTACCGACAGGGCTACACTGAAGCTTTCTTT.

CDR3 coding DNA: TGTGCCAGCAGCTTGCAGGAGGGGAATCAGCCCCAGCATTTT. This sequence encodes CASSLQEGNQPQHF. The V call is TRBV5-5, the J call TRBJ1-5; the D gene is possibly TRBD1 (5 bases). Germline V gene data show CDR1 as SGHKS and CDR2 as YYEKEE (reference sequence). This CDR3 has 14 amino acids. Trimming removed 1 base from V and 4 bases from J, with 9 bases in between.

The DNA of the CDR3 is TGTGCCAGCAGCCAAGATCTAGCCAAAAACATTCAGTACTTC. It specifies CASSQDLAKNIQYF. The chain joins TRBV3-1 (or the pseudogene TRBV3-2) to TRBJ2-4; D not certain. Germline CDR1 and CDR2: LGHDT and YNNKEL (reference sequence). The ends were cut back, 0 bases at V and 0 bases at J, with 3 bases in the middle. The CDR3 is 14 amino acids.

The rearrangement joins TRBV7-3 to TRBJ2-1, with 8 bases lining up with TRBD2. Germline trimming cut 5 bases from V and 0 bases from J; bases unmatched to any gene: 6. Germline V gene data show CDR1 as SGHTA and CDR2 as FQGTGA. The CDR3 covers 16 residues. The CDR3 sequence is CASSPTSGSSYNEQFF. DNA of the CDR3: TGTGCCAGCAGCCCAACTAGCGGAAGCTCCTACAATGAGCAGTTCTTC.

The rearrangement joins TRBV6-6 to TRBJ2-1; 11 bases match TRBD1. Trimming cost V 2 bases and J 7 bases; bases outside gene matches: 4. In germline, CDR1 is MNHNY, CDR2 SVGAGI (reference sequence). The CDR3 runs 15 residues. The CDR3 bases are TGTGCCAGCAGTTACACCCGGGACAGGGGGAATGAGCAGTTCTTC. Translated, it gives CASSYTRDRGNEQFF.